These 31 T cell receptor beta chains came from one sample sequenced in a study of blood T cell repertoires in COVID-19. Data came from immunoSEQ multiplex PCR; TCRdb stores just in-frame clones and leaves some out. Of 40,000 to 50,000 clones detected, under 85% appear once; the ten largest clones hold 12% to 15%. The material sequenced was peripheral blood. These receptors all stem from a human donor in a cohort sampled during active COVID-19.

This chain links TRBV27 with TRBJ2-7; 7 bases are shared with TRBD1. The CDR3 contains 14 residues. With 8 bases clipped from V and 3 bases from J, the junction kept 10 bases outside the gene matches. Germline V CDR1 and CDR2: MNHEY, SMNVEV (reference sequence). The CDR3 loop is CASFSRQGSYEQYF. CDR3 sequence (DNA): TGTGCCAGCTTTTCCCGACAGGGAAGCTACGAGCAGTACTTC.

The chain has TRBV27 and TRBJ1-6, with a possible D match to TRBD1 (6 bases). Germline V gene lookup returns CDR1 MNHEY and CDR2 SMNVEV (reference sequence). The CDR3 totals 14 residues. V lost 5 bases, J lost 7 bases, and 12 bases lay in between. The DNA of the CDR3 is TGTGCCAGCAGTACAGGGAGGGTGAATTCACCCCTCCACTTT. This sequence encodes CASSTGRVNSPLHF.

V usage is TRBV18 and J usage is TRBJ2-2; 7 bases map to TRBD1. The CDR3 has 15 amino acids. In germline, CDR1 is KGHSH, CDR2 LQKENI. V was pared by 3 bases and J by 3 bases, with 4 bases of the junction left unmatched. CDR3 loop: CASSPNRGDTGELFF. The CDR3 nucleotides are TGTGCCAGCTCACCTAACAGGGGTGACACCGGGGAGCTGTTTTTT.

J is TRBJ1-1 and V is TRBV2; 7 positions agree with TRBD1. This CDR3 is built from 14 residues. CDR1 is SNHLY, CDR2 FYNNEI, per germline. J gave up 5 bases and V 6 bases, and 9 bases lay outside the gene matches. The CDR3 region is CASRSTTGRTEAFF. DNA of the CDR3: TGTGCCAGCAGATCCACGACAGGGAGAACTGAAGCTTTCTTT.

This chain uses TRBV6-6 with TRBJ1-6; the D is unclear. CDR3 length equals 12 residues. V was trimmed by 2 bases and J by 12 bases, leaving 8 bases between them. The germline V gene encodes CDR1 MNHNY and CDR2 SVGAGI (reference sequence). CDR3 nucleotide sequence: TGTGCCAGCAGTTACCCCCGGGAACCCCTCCACTTT. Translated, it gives CASSYPREPLHF.

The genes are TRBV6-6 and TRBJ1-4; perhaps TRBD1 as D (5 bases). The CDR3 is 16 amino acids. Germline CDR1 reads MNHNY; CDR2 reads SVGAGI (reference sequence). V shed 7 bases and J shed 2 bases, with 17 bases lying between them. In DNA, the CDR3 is TGTGCCAGCATACCGGGACTGGGGCGGACTAATGAAAAACTGTTTTTT. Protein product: CASIPGLGRTNEKLFF.

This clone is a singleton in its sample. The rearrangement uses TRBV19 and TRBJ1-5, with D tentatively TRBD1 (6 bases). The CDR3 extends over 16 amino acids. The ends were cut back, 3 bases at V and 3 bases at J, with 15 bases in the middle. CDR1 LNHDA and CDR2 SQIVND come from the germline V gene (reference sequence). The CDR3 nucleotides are TGTGCCAGTAGTATCGGGGGGCCGGGGTCCAATCAGCCCCAGCATTTT. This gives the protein CASSIGGPGSNQPQHF.

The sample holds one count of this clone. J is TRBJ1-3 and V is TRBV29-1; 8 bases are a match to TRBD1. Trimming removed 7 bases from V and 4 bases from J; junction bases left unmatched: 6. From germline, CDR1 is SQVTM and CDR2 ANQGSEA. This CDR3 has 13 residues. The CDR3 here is CSAAGGPGNTIYF. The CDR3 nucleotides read TGCAGCGCCGCAGGGGGCCCAGGAAACACCATATATTTT.

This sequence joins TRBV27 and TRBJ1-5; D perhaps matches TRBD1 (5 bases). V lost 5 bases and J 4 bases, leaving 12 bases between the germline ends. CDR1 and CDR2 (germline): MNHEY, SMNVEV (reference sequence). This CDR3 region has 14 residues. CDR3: CASSPGIGNQPQHF. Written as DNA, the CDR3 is TGTGCCAGCAGTCCAGGGATTGGGAATCAGCCCCAGCATTTT.

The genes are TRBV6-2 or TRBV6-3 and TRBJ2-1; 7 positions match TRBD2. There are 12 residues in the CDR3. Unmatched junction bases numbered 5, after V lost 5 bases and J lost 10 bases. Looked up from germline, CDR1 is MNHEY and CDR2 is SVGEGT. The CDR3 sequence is CASSKLADEQFF. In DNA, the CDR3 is TGTGCCAGCAGTAAGCTAGCGGACGAGCAGTTCTTC.

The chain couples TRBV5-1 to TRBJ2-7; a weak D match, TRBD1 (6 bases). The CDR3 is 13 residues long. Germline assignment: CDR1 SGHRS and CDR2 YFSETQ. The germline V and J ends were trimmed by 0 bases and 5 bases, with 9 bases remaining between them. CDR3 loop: CASSLGQGNEQYF. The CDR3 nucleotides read TGCGCCAGCAGCTTGGGCCAGGGGAACGAGCAGTACTTC.

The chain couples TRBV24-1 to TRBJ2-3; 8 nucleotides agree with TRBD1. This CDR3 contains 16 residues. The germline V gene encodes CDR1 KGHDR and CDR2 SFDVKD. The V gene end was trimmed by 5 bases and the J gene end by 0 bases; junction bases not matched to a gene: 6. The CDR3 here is CATSVGDRRSTDTQYF. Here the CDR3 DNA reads TGTGCCACCAGTGTCGGGGACAGGAGAAGCACAGATACGCAGTATTTT.

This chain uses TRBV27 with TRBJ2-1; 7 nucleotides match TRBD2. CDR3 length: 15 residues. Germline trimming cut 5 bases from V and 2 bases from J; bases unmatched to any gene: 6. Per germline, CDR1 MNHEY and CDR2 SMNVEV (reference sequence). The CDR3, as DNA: TGTGCCAGCAGTGTAACCCGGGGGGCCTACAATGAGCAGTTCTTC. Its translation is CASSVTRGAYNEQFF.

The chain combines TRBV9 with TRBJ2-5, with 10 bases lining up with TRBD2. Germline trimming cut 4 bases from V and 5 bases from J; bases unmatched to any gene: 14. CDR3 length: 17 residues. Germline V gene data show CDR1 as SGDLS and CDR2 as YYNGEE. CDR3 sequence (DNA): TGTGCCAGCAGCTCTTCATCGACTAGCGGGTTAGATGAGACCCAGTACTTC. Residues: CASSSSSTSGLDETQYF.

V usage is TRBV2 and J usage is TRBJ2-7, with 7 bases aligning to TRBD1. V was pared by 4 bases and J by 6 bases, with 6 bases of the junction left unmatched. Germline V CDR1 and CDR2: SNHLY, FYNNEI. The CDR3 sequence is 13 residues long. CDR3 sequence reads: CASSVQGEGEQYF. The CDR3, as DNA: TGTGCCAGCAGTGTTCAGGGGGAAGGCGAGCAGTACTTC.

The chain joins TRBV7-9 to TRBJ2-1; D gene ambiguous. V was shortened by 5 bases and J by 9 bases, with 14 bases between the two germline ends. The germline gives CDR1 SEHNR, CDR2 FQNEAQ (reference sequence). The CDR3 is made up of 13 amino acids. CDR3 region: CASSARGVTEQFF. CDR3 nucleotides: TGTGCCAGCAGCGCCCGCGGCGTCACTGAGCAGTTCTTC.

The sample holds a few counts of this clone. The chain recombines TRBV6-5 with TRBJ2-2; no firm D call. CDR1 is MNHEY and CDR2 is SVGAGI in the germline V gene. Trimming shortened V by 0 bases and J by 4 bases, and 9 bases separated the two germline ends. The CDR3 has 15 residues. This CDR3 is CASSYSGVATGELFF. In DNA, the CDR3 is TGTGCCAGCAGTTACTCGGGCGTTGCCACCGGGGAGCTGTTTTTT.

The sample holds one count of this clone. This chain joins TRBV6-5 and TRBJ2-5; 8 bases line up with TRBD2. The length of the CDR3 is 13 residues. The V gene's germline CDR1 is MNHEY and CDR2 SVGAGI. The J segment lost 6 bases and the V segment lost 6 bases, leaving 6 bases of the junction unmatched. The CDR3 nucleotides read TGTGCCAGCAGCGGGGGGGCCATGAAGACCCAGTACTTC. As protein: CASSGGAMKTQYF.

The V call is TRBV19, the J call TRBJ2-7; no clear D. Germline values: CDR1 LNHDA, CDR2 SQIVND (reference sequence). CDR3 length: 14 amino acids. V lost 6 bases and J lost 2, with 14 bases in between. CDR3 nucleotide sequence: TGTGCCAGTAGCCGAATGTCTAATACCTACGAGCAGTACTTC. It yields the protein CASSRMSNTYEQYF.

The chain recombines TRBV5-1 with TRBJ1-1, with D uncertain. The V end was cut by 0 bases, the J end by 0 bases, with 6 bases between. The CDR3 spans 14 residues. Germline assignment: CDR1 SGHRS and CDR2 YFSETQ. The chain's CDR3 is CASSLDGVNTEAFF. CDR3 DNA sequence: TGCGCCAGCAGCTTGGACGGAGTGAACACTGAAGCTTTCTTT. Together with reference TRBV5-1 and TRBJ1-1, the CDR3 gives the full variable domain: KAGVTQTPRYLIKTRGQQVTLSCSPISGHRSVSWYQQTPGQGLQFLFEYFSETQRNKGNFPGRFSGRQFSNSRSEMNVSTLELGDSALYLCASSLDGVNTEAFFGQGTRLTVV.

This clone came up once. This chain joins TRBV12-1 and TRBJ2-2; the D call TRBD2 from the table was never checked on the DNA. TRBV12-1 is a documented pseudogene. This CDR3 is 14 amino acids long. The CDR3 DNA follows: TGTGCCAGCCCACGTTTTCCTAAAACCGGGGAGCTGTTTTTT. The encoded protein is CASPRFPKTGELFF.

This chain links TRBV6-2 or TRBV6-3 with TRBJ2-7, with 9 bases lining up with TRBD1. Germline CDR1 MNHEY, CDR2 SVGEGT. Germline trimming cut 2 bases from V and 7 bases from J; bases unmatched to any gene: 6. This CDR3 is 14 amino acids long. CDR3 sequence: CASSYGTGLKEQYF. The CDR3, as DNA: TGTGCCAGCAGTTACGGGACAGGGCTCAAGGAGCAGTACTTC.

CDR3 coding DNA: TGTGCCAGCAGCCCTCAACCAGGTTCTGGAAACACCATATATTTT. Protein product: CASSPQPGSGNTIYF. The V and J genes are TRBV3-1 (or the pseudogene TRBV3-2) and TRBJ1-3; D is unclear. This CDR3 is 15 amino acids long. Germline CDR1 reads LGHDT; CDR2 reads YNNKEL (reference sequence). V was clipped by 4 bases and J by 1 base, with 11 bases between them.

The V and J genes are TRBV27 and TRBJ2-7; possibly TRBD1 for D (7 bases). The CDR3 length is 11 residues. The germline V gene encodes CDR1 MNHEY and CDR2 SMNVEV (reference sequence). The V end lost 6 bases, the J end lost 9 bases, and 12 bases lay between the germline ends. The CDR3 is CASSAGGTQYF. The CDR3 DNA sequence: TGTGCCAGCAGCGCAGGGGGGACGCAGTACTTC.

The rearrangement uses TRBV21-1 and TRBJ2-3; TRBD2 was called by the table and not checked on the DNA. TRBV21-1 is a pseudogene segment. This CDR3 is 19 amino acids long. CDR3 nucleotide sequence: TGTGCCAGCAGCAAGGGAACTAGCGGGAGGGCCTTGGGGGCAGATACGCAGTATTTT. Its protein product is CASSKGTSGRALGADTQYF.

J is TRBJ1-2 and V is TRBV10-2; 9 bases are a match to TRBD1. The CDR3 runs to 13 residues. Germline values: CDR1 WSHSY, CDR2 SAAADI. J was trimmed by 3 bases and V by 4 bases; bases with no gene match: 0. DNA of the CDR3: TGCGCCAGCAGTGGGACAGGGGACTATGGCTACACCTTC. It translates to CASSGTGDYGYTF.

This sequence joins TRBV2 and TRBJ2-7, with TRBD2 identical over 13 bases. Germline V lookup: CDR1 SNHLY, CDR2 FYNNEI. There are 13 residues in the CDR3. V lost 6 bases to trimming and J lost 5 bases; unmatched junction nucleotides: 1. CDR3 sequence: CASSGLAGDEQYF. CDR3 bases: TGTGCCAGCAGCGGACTAGCGGGAGACGAGCAGTACTTC.

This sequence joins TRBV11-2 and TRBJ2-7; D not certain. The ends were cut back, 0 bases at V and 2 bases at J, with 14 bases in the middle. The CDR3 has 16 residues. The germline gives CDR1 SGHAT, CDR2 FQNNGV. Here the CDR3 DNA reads TGTGCCAGCAGCTTAGATTCCCCCGCCACACCCTACGAGCAGTACTTC. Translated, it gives CASSLDSPATPYEQYF.

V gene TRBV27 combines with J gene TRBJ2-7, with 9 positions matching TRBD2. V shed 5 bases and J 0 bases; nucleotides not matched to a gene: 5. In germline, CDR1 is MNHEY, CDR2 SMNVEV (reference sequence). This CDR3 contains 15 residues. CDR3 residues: CASSLLAGSSYEQYF. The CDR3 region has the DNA TGTGCCAGCAGTCTACTAGCGGGTAGCTCCTACGAGCAGTACTTC.

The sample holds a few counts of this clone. For the CDR3, the DNA is TGTGCCAGCAGTTTACAGGTGAACACTGAAGCTTTCTTT. It specifies CASSLQVNTEAFF. V gene TRBV6-5 combines with J gene TRBJ1-1; tentatively, D is TRBD1 (5 bases). With 4 bases removed from V and 0 bases from J, the gap between germline ends came to 6 bases. Germline CDR1 MNHEY, CDR2 SVGAGI. There are 13 residues in the CDR3.

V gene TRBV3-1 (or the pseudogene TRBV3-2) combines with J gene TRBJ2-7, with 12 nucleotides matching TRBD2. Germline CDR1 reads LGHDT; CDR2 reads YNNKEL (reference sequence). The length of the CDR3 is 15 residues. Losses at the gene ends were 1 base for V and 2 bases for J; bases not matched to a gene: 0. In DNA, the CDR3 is TGTGCCAGCAGCCAAGGGACTAGCGGGACCTACGAGCAGTACTTC. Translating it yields CASSQGTSGTYEQYF.